Below, one T cell receptor (beta chain) is given with its context. The target antigen is unknown. These data are taken from a study of cytomegalovirus exposure and HLA in healthy donors. The CDR3 totals 15 residues. Trimming cost V 4 bases and J 8 bases; bases outside gene matches: 6. Germline CDR1 and CDR2: MGHRA and YSYEKL. Use of 60 Vbeta and 13 Jbeta primers characterized the PCR. TCRdb keeps only in-frame clones here, not all; method: immunoSEQ multiplex PCR. The profile shows 110,000 or so clones, about 77% of them singletons. Notes on the study in general: Reports indicated that the classifier achieved high specificity and sensitivity in diagnosing cytomegalovirus status. A later analysis reported that several of the most significant clusters appeared to be linked to common viral pathogens, among them Epstein-Barr virus. Presence/absence analyses assumed roughly uniform sequencing depth across donors. In a later analysis, about 17,000 TCR beta sequences were associated with HLA alleles at 0.05 false discovery rate.

The sequenced material came from PBMCs. The chain employs TRBV4-1 and TRBJ2-5, with TRBD2 matching over 14 bases. This TCR was recovered from a woman aged 25 to 39 in good health and CMV-seropositive. Here the CDR3 DNA reads TGCGCCAGCAGCCCTGGGACTAGCGGGGGCCGAACCCAGTACTTC. It encodes CASSPGTSGGRTQYF.